The 17 T cell receptor beta chains listed next were all sequenced from one sample in a study of CD8 T cells in ankylosing spondylitis (dated by TCRdb to the late 2010s). Here is what the overall study found, with its caveats: Blood from ankylosing spondylitis patients appeared to be characterized by a TCR beta motif made up of several highly homologous amino acid variants.

Library prep was done by 5' RACE. TCRdb lists the instrument as Illumina HiSeq 2500. TCRdb passed the public sequencing reads through fastp at Q25 and MiXCR, retaining productive beta sequences. Identical CDR3 proteins give one entry, which carries the most common genes and DNA. The sample profile shows about 700,000 distinct CDR3 sequences; 15% to 20% of them were found once. Under 20% of the sample comes from the top ten. The antigens these receptors bind are not known. Sample: blood, either unsorted or a sorted T cell fraction (not recorded which). Every receptor here comes from a male donor with ankylosing spondylitis.

The chain has TRBV5-1 and TRBJ1-4, with a tentative D call TRBD1 (5 bases). With 4 bases removed from V and 8 bases from J, the gap between germline ends came to 15 bases. CDR1 and CDR2 (germline): SGHRS, YFSETQ. The CDR3 spans 14 residues. DNA of the CDR3: TGCGCCAGCAGCAGCGGCCAGGAGGGGGAAAAACTGTTTTTT. It specifies CASSSGQEGEKLFF.

The chain recombines TRBV6-2 or TRBV6-3 with TRBJ2-2, with 11 bases that match TRBD2. Germline V CDR1 and CDR2: MNHEY, SVGEGT. V shed 4 bases, J shed 4 bases, and the junction held 2 bases outside the gene matches. The CDR3 consists of 15 residues. DNA of the CDR3: TGTGCCAGCAGTTGGACTAGCGGGCTCACCGGGGAGCTGTTTTTT. This sequence encodes CASSWTSGLTGELFF.

This rearrangement joins TRBV10-3 to TRBJ2-7; TRBD2 agrees at 12 bases. The germline CDR1 and CDR2 sequences are ENHRY and SYGVKD. Trimming took 8 bases from V and 4 from J; bases not matched to a gene: 3. The CDR3 length is 13 residues. The CDR3, as DNA: TGTGCCATCGGAGGGACTAGCGGGTACGAGCAGTACTTC. Amino acid sequence: CAIGGTSGYEQYF.

This clonotype was seen only a few times. The chain couples TRBV14 to TRBJ2-5; D is possibly TRBD2 (6 bases). Per germline, CDR1 SGHDN and CDR2 FVKESK. This CDR3 is 15 amino acids long. V was shortened by 1 base and J by 4 bases, with 13 bases between the two germline ends. In DNA form, the CDR3 reads TGTGCCAGCAGCCAAGGGTTCGCGGGGAGAGAGACCCAGTACTTC. Its protein is CASSQGFAGRETQYF. Full variable domain (remainder filled in from reference TRBV14 and TRBJ2-5): EAGVTQFPSHSVIEKGQTVTLRCDPISGHDNLYWYRRVMGKEIKFLLHFVKESKQDESGMPNNRFLAERTGGTYSTLKVQPAELEDSGVYFCASSQGFAGRETQYFGPGTRLLVL.

The chain recombines TRBV5-1 with TRBJ2-5; weak D call: TRBD2 (6 bases). Germline V gives CDR1 SGHRS, CDR2 YFSETQ. The CDR3 length is 13 residues. The germline V and J ends were trimmed by 5 bases and 5 bases, with 13 bases remaining between them. The DNA for the CDR3 is TGCGCCAGCAGGAACGGAGGGGAGGAGACCCAGTACTTC. Translation: CASRNGGEETQYF.

This clonotype was counted a few times. The chain uses TRBV19 and TRBJ1-2; perhaps TRBD1 as D (5 bases). This CDR3 is 14 amino acids long. Germline V gene sequence: CDR1 LNHDA, CDR2 SQIVND (reference sequence). V gave up 8 bases and J gave up 5 bases, with 18 bases separating them. The CDR3 sequence is CASAPGVLSYGYTF. The CDR3 coding sequence is TGTGCCAGTGCTCCGGGGGTGCTATCGTATGGCTACACCTTC.

The table lists this clonotype with a few counts. The gene calls are TRBV20-1 and TRBJ2-3; D gene uncertain. V was shortened by 2 bases and J by 2 bases, with 11 bases between the two germline ends. The CDR3 covers 14 residues. Germline assignment: CDR1 DFQATT and CDR2 SNEGSKA (reference sequence). DNA for the CDR3: TGCAGTGCTAGACCCCCTCGGGCCACAGATACGCAGTATTTT. Translation: CSARPPRATDTQYF.

This clonotype was seen many times. The rearrangement links TRBV20-1 to TRBJ2-5; no definite D call. V dropped 3 bases and J dropped 1 base, with 6 bases sitting between them. Germline V gene data show CDR1 as DFQATT and CDR2 as SNEGSKA (reference sequence). CDR3 length equals 12 residues. The CDR3 DNA follows: TGCAGTGCTAGCCGGGCCCAAGAGACCCAGTACTTC. Translated, it gives CSASRAQETQYF.

The chain couples TRBV29-1 to TRBJ2-5, with D unclear. Looked up from germline, CDR1 is SQVTM and CDR2 is ANQGSEA. V dropped 3 bases and J dropped 5 bases, with 13 bases sitting between them. The CDR3 spans 13 residues. The CDR3 sequence: CSVDLKALETQYF. CDR3 bases: TGCAGCGTTGATTTGAAGGCTCTGGAGACCCAGTACTTC.

There are a few counts of this clonotype. The chain couples TRBV3-1 to TRBJ1-5; 9 bases are shared with TRBD1. There are 15 residues in the CDR3. CDR1 and CDR2 from the germline V gene are LGHDT and YNNKEL (reference sequence). V lost 3 bases and J lost 4; bases outside the gene matches: 4. CDR3 sequence reads: CASSHGQGRNQPQHF. As DNA, the CDR3 is TGTGCCAGCAGCCACGGACAGGGGCGGAATCAGCCCCAGCATTTT.

The sample holds a few counts of this clonotype. This chain connects TRBV15 to TRBJ1-1, with 9 bases matching TRBD1. This CDR3 has 15 residues. The V and J ends lost 4 bases and 4 bases, in that order; junction bases with no gene match: 7. Looked up from germline, CDR1 is LNHNV and CDR2 is YYDKDF (reference sequence). CDR3 region: CATSTGDRAGTEAFF. The CDR3, as DNA: TGTGCCACCAGCACCGGGGACAGGGCGGGCACTGAAGCTTTCTTT.

The chain has TRBV7-3 and TRBJ1-3, with D perhaps TRBD1 (6 bases). CDR1 is SGHTA, CDR2 FQGTGA, per germline. This CDR3 spans 14 amino acids. Trimming removed 0 bases at V and 9 bases at J, with 12 bases between. CDR3 nucleotides: TGTGCCAGCAGCTTAACTCCAGGGGCGAGCACCATATATTTT. Translation gives CASSLTPGASTIYF.

The rearrangement joins TRBV6-2 or TRBV6-3 to TRBJ2-1; D assignment may be TRBD1 or TRBD2 (5 bases each). The CDR3 has 11 amino acids. The V end lost 8 bases, the J end lost 9 bases, and 11 bases lay between the germline ends. From germline, CDR1 is MNHEY and CDR2 SVGEGT. The CDR3 bases are TGTGCCAGCTCTTGGGGGAGTGAGCAGTTCTTC. As protein: CASSWGSEQFF.

The chain uses TRBV20-1 and TRBJ1-1, with 8 bases that match TRBD1. Germline CDR1 reads DFQATT; CDR2 reads SNEGSKA (reference sequence). CDR3 length: 13 amino acids. J lost 6 bases, V lost 4 bases, and 7 bases had no gene match. The chain's CDR3 is CSAIGRGPAEAFF. CDR3 in DNA: TGCAGTGCTATAGGCAGGGGGCCCGCTGAAGCTTTCTTT.

The rearrangement uses TRBV27 and TRBJ1-2; TRBD1 might be the D (5 bases). The CDR3 runs to 14 residues. V gave up 6 bases and J gave up 2 bases, with 13 bases separating them. Germline CDR1 and CDR2: MNHEY and SMNVEV (reference sequence). This CDR3 is CASRKDRDNYGYTF. In nucleotides, the CDR3 is TGTGCCAGCAGAAAAGACCGGGACAACTATGGCTACACCTTC.

The table lists this clonotype with many counts. The chain is built from TRBV12-3 or TRBV12-4 and TRBJ2-7, with D perhaps matching TRBD2 (6 bases). Trimming cost V 5 bases and J 0 bases, with 8 bases left between them. This CDR3 has 13 residues. As DNA, the CDR3 is TGTGCCAGCAGTCACGGGAGCTCCTACGAGCAGTACTTC. It codes for CASSHGSSYEQYF.

The rearrangement links TRBV11-2 to TRBJ1-6; possibly TRBD1 for D (5 bases). Germline V gene sequence: CDR1 SGHAT, CDR2 FQNNGV. CDR3 size: 15 residues. Trimming stripped 1 base from V and 6 bases from J, with 10 bases between. The CDR3 coding sequence is TGTGCCAGCAGCTTAGCCCCGGGGGTTAATTCACCCCTCCACTTT. Translation: CASSLAPGVNSPLHF.